This T cell receptor (beta chain) was recovered during a study of shared T cell receptors in the human thymus. Repertoires were generated with immunoSEQ multiplex PCR, while TCRdb's copy carries only in-frame clones and drops some. The sample consists of 450,000 to 650,000 clones, about 84% of them appearing once. This sample also appeared in a second study, on human thymus T cells. That report adds: Healthy Finnish infants undergoing corrective surgery for congenital heart defects were the donors. Thymic resections from corrective heart surgery supplied the tissue. Apparent skewing of V and J gene usage characterized both thymic and blood repertoires.

The specimen was thymocytes. This clonotype was obtained from a boy under two years old with a congenital heart defect.

In DNA, the CDR3 is TGTGCCAGCAGCAATCCTGGGGGAGGTAGCCACGAGCAGTACTTC. Its protein is CASSNPGGGSHEQYF. The chain couples TRBV7-8 to TRBJ2-7, with D possibly TRBD2 on 6 matching bases. V was pared by 5 bases and J by 5 bases, with 19 bases between. Germline CDR1 SGHVS, CDR2 FQNEAQ. There are 15 residues in the CDR3.